The rows below give T cell receptor beta chains drawn from one sample of a study of shared clonotypes between healthy human individuals. This table comes from immunoSEQ multiplex PCR, and its TCRdb copy is limited to in-frame clones, with some not included. The repertoire consists of hundreds of thousands of clones, with roughly 70% occurring once and the leading ten covering 1.7%. Material for sequencing was memory CD4+ T cells sorted from blood. These receptors originate from a woman aged 25-40 years in good health. The CDR3 runs from the conserved cysteine through the conserved F or W. D genes are given only for firm matches. Not all rows give a size; the values are once, few, many and, for expanded clones, a class.

TRBJ2-6 | NA | NA | 17 | TRBV11-2 | CASSLTAVSLGANVLTF | TGTGCCAGCAGCCTGACTGCAGTCTCTCTCGGGGCCAACGTCCTGACTTTC
TRBJ2-5 | NA | NA | 14 | TRBV7-3 | CASSLMGAQETQYF | TGTGCCAGCAGCTTAATGGGCGCCCAAGAGACCCAGTACTTC
TRBJ2-5 | NA | TRBD1 | 15 | TRBV6-1 | CASSLTGGWMETQYF | TGTGCCAGCAGTTTGACAGGGGGATGGATGGAGACCCAGTACTTC
TRBJ1-5 | NA | TRBD1 | 15 | TRBV4-1 | CASRERQGGNQPQHF | TGCGCCAGCAGAGAACGACAGGGTGGGAATCAGCCCCAGCATTTT
TRBJ1-5 | few | NA | 12 | TRBV7-9 | CASSSGVQPQHF | TGTGCCAGCAGCTCAGGGGTTCAGCCCCAGCATTTT
TRBJ2-5 | NA | NA | 14 | TRBV5-1 | CASSPGGTKETQYF | TGCGCCAGCAGCCCAGGGGGGACAAAAGAGACCCAGTACTTC
TRBJ2-5 | NA | NA | 14 | TRBV5-1 | CASSLVLGKETQYF | TGCGCCAGCAGCTTAGTTTTAGGGAAAGAGACCCAGTACTTC
TRBJ1-2 | NA | TRBD1 | 14 | TRBV14 | CASSTGQEAYGYTF | TGTGCCAGCAGCACCGGACAGGAGGCCTATGGCTACACCTTC
TRBJ1-1 | NA | TRBD1 | 13 | TRBV28 | CASSTGGPRRAFF | TGTGCCAGCAGCACAGGGGGCCCCCGGAGAGCTTTCTTT
TRBJ1-2 | NA | NA | 18 | TRBV4-1 | CASSQGSTSNKMIYGYTF | TGCGCCAGCAGCCAAGGGAGTACTTCGAACAAGATGATCTATGGCTACACCTTC
TRBJ1-5 | many | NA | 15 | TRBV7-8 | CASSLREGWNQPQHF | TGTGCCAGCAGCTTACGGGAGGGTTGGAATCAGCCCCAGCATTTT
TRBJ2-3 | few | TRBD2 | 15 | TRBV5-1 | CASSKTSGGTDTQYF | TGCGCCAGCAGCAAAACTAGCGGGGGGACAGATACGCAGTATTTT